This T cell receptor (beta chain) emerged from a study of control samples from healthy donors and cancer patients. TCRdb's copy holds only in-frame clones and misses some; the assay was immunoSEQ multiplex PCR. The data hold 130,000 or so clones, with roughly 86% observed a single time. V shed 4 bases and J 5 bases; nucleotides not matched to a gene: 5. This CDR3 is 16 amino acids long. CDR1 SGHTA and CDR2 FQGTGA come from the germline V gene. The sequenced sample was PBMCs. This chain uses TRBV7-3 with TRBJ2-1, with 13 bases matching TRBD2. The source is a middle-aged man with head and neck cancer. The CDR3 region has the DNA TGTGCCAGCAGCTCCCGGGGACTAGCGGGGAACAATGAGCAGTTCTTC. Amino acids: CASSSRGLAGNNEQFF.